This record covers a single T cell receptor (beta chain). No antigen is known for it. The data were obtained in a study of shared clonotypes between healthy human individuals. Whole-study findings and limits: A small donor pool kept down the genetic and exposure-history diversity that was represented.

CDR1 is KGHSH and CDR2 is LQKENI in the germline V gene. J lost 2 bases, V lost 4 bases, and 4 bases had no gene match. CDR3 size: 14 residues. Sequenced by immunoSEQ multiplex PCR; TCRdb stores in-frame clones only, minus some. The sample carries approximately 1.4 million clones, 98% recorded once. The origin of this receptor is a man aged 25-45 years in good health. V usage is TRBV18 and J usage is TRBJ1-2; 7 bases are a match to TRBD1. The sample comprised naive CD4+ T cells sorted from blood. Regarding subset: CD45RA+ positively selected. This CDR3 is CASSQGQENYGYTF. The CDR3 coding sequence is TGTGCCAGCTCACAAGGACAGGAGAACTATGGCTACACCTTC.